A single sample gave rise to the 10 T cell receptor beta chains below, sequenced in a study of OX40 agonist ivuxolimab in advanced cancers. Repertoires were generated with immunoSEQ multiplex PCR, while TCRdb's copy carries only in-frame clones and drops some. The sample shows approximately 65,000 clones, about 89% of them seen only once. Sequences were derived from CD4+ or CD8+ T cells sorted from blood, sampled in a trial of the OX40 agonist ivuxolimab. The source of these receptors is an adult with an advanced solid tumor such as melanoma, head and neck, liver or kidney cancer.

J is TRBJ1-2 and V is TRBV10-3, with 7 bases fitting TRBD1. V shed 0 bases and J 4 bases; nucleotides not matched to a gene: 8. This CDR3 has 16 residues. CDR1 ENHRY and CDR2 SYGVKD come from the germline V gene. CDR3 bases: TGTGCCATCAGTGAGTCATTTGACAGGGAAGGCTATGGCTACACCTTC. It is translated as CAISESFDREGYGYTF.

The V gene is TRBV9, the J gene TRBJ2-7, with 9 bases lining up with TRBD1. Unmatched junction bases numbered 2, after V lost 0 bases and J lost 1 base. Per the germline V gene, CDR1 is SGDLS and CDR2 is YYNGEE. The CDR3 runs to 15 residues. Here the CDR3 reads CASSVGGQGSYEQYF. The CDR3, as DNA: TGTGCCAGCAGCGTAGGGGGACAGGGATCCTACGAGCAGTACTTC.

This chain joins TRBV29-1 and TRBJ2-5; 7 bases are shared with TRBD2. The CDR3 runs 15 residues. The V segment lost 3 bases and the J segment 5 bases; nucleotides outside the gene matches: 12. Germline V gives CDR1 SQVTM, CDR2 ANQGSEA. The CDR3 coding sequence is TGCAGCGTTGAGGGAGGGGACCGACTTTTGGAGACCCAGTACTTC. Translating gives CSVEGGDRLLETQYF.

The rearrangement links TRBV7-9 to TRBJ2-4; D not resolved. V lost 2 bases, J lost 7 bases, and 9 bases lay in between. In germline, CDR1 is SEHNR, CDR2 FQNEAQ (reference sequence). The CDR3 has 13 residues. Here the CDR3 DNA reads TGTGCCAGCAGCTTAAGTTCAGTTAACATTCAGTACTTC. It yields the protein CASSLSSVNIQYF.

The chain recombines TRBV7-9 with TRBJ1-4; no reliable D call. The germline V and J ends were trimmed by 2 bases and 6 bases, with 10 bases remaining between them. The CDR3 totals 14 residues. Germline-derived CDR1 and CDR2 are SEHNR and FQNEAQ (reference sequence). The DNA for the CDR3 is TGTGCCAGCAGCTTACGCCCGGGAGATGAAAAACTGTTTTTT. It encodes CASSLRPGDEKLFF.

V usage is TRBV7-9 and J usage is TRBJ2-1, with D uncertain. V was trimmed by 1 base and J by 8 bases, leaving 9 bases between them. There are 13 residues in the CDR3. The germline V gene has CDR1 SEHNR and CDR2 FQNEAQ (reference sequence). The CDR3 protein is CASSLEWSYEQFF. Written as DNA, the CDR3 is TGTGCCAGCAGCTTAGAATGGTCGTATGAGCAGTTCTTC.

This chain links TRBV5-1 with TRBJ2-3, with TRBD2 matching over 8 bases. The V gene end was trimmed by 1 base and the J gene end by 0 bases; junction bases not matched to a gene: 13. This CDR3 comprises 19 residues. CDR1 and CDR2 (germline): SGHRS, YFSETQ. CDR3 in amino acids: CASSLMWRAGAISTDTQYF. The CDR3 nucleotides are TGCGCCAGCAGCTTGATGTGGCGAGCGGGAGCGATCAGCACAGATACGCAGTATTTT.

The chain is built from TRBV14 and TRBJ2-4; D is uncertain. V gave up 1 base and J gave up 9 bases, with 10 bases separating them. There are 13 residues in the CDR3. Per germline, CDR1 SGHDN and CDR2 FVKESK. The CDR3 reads CASSQASVGIQYF. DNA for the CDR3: TGTGCCAGCAGCCAAGCTTCGGTTGGCATTCAGTACTTC.

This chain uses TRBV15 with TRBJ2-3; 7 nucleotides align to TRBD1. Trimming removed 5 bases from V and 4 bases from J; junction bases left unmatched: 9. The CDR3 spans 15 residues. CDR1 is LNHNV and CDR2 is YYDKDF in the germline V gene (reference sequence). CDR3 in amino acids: CATSSIDRAPDTQYF. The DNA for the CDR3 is TGTGCCACCAGCTCGATAGACAGGGCTCCAGATACGCAGTATTTT.

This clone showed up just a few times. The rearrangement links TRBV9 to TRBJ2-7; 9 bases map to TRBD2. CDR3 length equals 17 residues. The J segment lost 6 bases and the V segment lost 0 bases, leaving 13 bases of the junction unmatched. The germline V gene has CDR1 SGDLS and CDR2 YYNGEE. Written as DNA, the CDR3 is TGTGCCAGCAGCGTAGAGCCGTGGCGGGAGGGTTCCGTCGAGCAGTACTTC. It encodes CASSVEPWREGSVEQYF.